A single T cell receptor (beta chain) is shown here with its context. Primed by a sample-barcoded 5' primer and a J-beta primer mix, a second PCR proceeded for 7 to 11 cycles. TCRdb re-analysed the 5' RACE reads in MiXCR, keeping a single row per CDR3 protein. This sample yields a few hundred thousand distinct CDR3 sequences, of which 52% are seen a single time; 45% to 60% belongs to the top ten. This sample was included in a study of blood T cells in healthy people across ages. RNA extraction gave at least 5.5 micrograms of total RNA per sample. Trimming removed 3 bases at V and 7 bases at J, with 12 bases between. The CDR3 consists of 13 residues. The V gene's germline CDR1 is SEHNR and CDR2 FQNEAQ (reference sequence).

The sequenced sample consisted of blood. V usage is TRBV7-9 and J usage is TRBJ1-2; tentative D call: TRBD1 (5 bases). This sequence was found in a man aged 55-75 years in good health. The CDR3 DNA is TGTGCCAGCAGCTTGGGGGAAGCGAGTGGCTACACCTTC. This translates into CASSLGEASGYTF. The whole variable domain, remainder taken from reference TRBV7-9 and TRBJ1-2, is DTGVSQNPRHKITKRGQNVTFRCDPISEHNRLYWYRQTLGQGPEFLTYFQNEAQLEKSRLLSDRFSAERPKGSFSTLEIQRTEQGDSAMYLCASSLGEASGYTFGSGTRLTVV.